Listed below are T cell receptor beta chains from one sample, sequenced in a study of CD8+ T cells in alopecia areata. Produced via immunoSEQ multiplex PCR; TCRdb's table is partial and in-frame only. The table lists 10,000 to 15,000 clones, 68% of them singletons. The source was skin, collected at week 4, from a patient treated with tofacitinib. The receptors derive from a human donor with alopecia areata. The CDR3 runs from the conserved cysteine through the conserved F or W. A D gene is named only where the DNA matches it firmly. Part of the rows lack a size; the others show once, few, many or a class for expanded clones.

d_call: TRBD2
j_call: TRBJ2-1
v_call: TRBV27
clone_size: .
cdr3_aa: CASSSSSGGAYEQFF
cdr3_nt: TGTGCCAGCAGTTCCTCTAGCGGGGGGGCCTATGAGCAGTTCTTC

d_call: TRBD2
j_call: TRBJ2-1
v_call: TRBV5-1
clone_size: .
cdr3_aa: CASSLDGLAGWDEQFF
cdr3_nt: TGCGCCAGCAGCTTGGATGGGCTAGCGGGATGGGATGAGCAGTTCTTC

d_call: .
j_call: TRBJ1-6
v_call: TRBV19
clone_size: few
cdr3_aa: CASKGGWDSPLHF
cdr3_nt: TGTGCCAGTAAAGGGGGTTGGGATTCACCCCTCCACTTT

d_call: TRBD1
j_call: TRBJ1-5
v_call: TRBV4-2
clone_size: .
cdr3_aa: CASSQKRNIRDRERGNQPQHF
cdr3_nt: TGTGCCAGCAGCCAAAAGAGGAACATCCGGGACAGGGAGAGGGGCAATCAGCCCCAGCATTTT

d_call: .
j_call: TRBJ2-7
v_call: TRBV27
clone_size: .
cdr3_aa: CASSDTVSGVSEQYF
cdr3_nt: TGTGCCAGCAGTGATACCGTAAGCGGTGTCTCCGAGCAGTACTTC

d_call: .
j_call: TRBJ2-3
v_call: TRBV7-8
clone_size: .
cdr3_aa: CASSLGLGLGAPDTQYF
cdr3_nt: TGTGCCAGCAGCTTAGGGCTGGGCCTGGGGGCCCCAGATACGCAGTATTTT

d_call: TRBD2
j_call: TRBJ2-3
v_call: TRBV29-1
clone_size: .
cdr3_aa: CSVHGGATDTQYF
cdr3_nt: TGCAGCGTACACGGGGGGGCGACAGATACGCAGTATTTT

d_call: TRBD1
j_call: TRBJ2-7
v_call: TRBV19
clone_size: .
cdr3_aa: CASSLTDRAYEQYF
cdr3_nt: TGTGCCAGTAGCCTAACCGACAGGGCCTACGAGCAGTACTTC

d_call: TRBD1
j_call: TRBJ1-2
v_call: TRBV7-9
clone_size: .
cdr3_aa: CASSQVRTGGLNYGYTF
cdr3_nt: TGCGCCAGCAGCCAAGTGAGGACAGGGGGCCTAAACTATGGCTACACCTTC

d_call: .
j_call: TRBJ1-6
v_call: TRBV4-1
clone_size: .
cdr3_aa: CASSQERGGYNSPLHF
cdr3_nt: TGCGCCAGCAGCCAAGAACGAGGGGGATATAATTCACCCCTCCACTTT

d_call: TRBD2
j_call: TRBJ2-3
v_call: TRBV10-3
clone_size: .
cdr3_aa: CAISELTSADTQYF
cdr3_nt: TGTGCCATCAGTGAGCTGACTAGCGCAGATACGCAGTATTTT

d_call: .
j_call: TRBJ2-5
v_call: TRBV27
clone_size: .
cdr3_aa: CASSKQTPRLGGTQYF
cdr3_nt: TGTGCCAGCAGTAAGCAGACCCCCCGGTTAGGAGGGACCCAGTACTTC

d_call: .
j_call: TRBJ2-1
v_call: TRBV7-2
clone_size: .
cdr3_aa: CASSLGGVRTYNEQFF
cdr3_nt: TGTGCCAGCAGCTTAGGAGGGGTCAGGACCTACAATGAGCAGTTCTTC

d_call: .
j_call: TRBJ1-1
v_call: TRBV7-9
clone_size: .
cdr3_aa: CASSLPLTEAFF
cdr3_nt: TGTGCCAGCAGCTTACCTTTAACTGAAGCTTTCTTT

d_call: TRBD1
j_call: TRBJ2-1
v_call: TRBV18
clone_size: .
cdr3_aa: CASSPGQGATNEQFF
cdr3_nt: TGTGCCAGCTCACCCGGACAGGGGGCGACGAATGAGCAGTTCTTC

d_call: TRBD2
j_call: TRBJ2-1
v_call: TRBV2
clone_size: few
cdr3_aa: CASSGLAFEQFF
cdr3_nt: TGTGCCAGCAGCGGACTAGCCTTTGAGCAGTTCTTC

d_call: TRBD2
j_call: TRBJ2-1
v_call: TRBV7-2
clone_size: medium-sized
cdr3_aa: CASSSGLGVDEQFF
cdr3_nt: TGTGCCAGCAGTTCGGGACTAGGGGTCGATGAGCAGTTCTTC

d_call: .
j_call: TRBJ2-7
v_call: TRBV6-5
clone_size: once
cdr3_aa: CASSYSGQDYEQYF
cdr3_nt: TGTGCCAGCAGTTACTCCGGGCAAGACTACGAGCAGTACTTC

d_call: .
j_call: TRBJ1-5
v_call: TRBV7-2
clone_size: .
cdr3_aa: CASSLEADQPQHF
cdr3_nt: TGTGCCAGCAGCTTAGAGGCAGATCAGCCCCAGCATTTT

d_call: TRBD2
j_call: TRBJ2-3
v_call: TRBV4-3
clone_size: few
cdr3_aa: CASSQIAGGRDTQYF
cdr3_nt: TGCGCCAGCAGCCAAATAGCGGGGGGCCGAGATACGCAGTATTTT

d_call: .
j_call: TRBJ2-1
v_call: TRBV18
clone_size: .
cdr3_aa: CASSPRGPEQFF
cdr3_nt: TGTGCCAGCTCACCACGGGGACCTGAGCAGTTCTTC

d_call: TRBD1
j_call: TRBJ1-1
v_call: TRBV5-1
clone_size: .
cdr3_aa: CASSFGQADEAFF
cdr3_nt: TGCGCCAGCAGCTTCGGACAGGCCGACGAAGCTTTCTTT

d_call: TRBD1
j_call: TRBJ2-7
v_call: TRBV9
clone_size: once
cdr3_aa: CASSVATGQAYEQYF
cdr3_nt: TGTGCCAGCAGCGTAGCTACGGGACAGGCCTACGAGCAGTACTTC

d_call: TRBD2
j_call: TRBJ2-7
v_call: TRBV2
clone_size: .
cdr3_aa: CASSEGLAGSSYEQYF
cdr3_nt: TGTGCCAGCAGTGAGGGACTAGCGGGGAGCTCCTACGAGCAGTACTTC

d_call: .
j_call: TRBJ1-5
v_call: TRBV6-5
clone_size: .
cdr3_aa: CASRTLLWPQHF
cdr3_nt: TGTGCCAGCAGAACGTTGCTATGGCCCCAGCATTTT

d_call: .
j_call: TRBJ2-3
v_call: TRBV7-9
clone_size: .
cdr3_aa: CASSPTAGTDTQYF
cdr3_nt: TGTGCCAGCAGCCCGACCGCGGGCACAGATACGCAGTATTTT

d_call: .
j_call: TRBJ2-7
v_call: TRBV2
clone_size: .
cdr3_aa: CASYEGYYEQYF
cdr3_nt: TGTGCTTCCTACGAGGGATACTACGAGCAGTACTTC

d_call: TRBD2
j_call: TRBJ2-1
v_call: TRBV11-2
clone_size: few
cdr3_aa: CASSLDGTSGGIGEQFF
cdr3_nt: TGTGCCAGCAGCTTAGATGGGACTAGCGGGGGGATCGGTGAGCAGTTCTTC